A selection of T cell receptor beta chains follows, all from one sample in a study of brain T cells in children with intractable seizures. Generated by immunoSEQ multiplex PCR, the TCRdb table keeps only in-frame clones and is missing some. The table records around 80,000 clones, 90% to 95% of them present only once. This sample comprised peripheral blood, obtained at surgery. The source of these receptors is a girl aged 2-10 years with Rasmussen encephalitis and intractable seizures. The CDR3 runs from the conserved cysteine through the conserved F or W. Fields, in order: clone size, J gene, D gene, V gene, CDR3 DNA, CDR3 protein. A D gene is named only where the DNA matches it firmly. Clone size is not always given. Where it is, it says once, few, many or a class for expanded clones.

size: -
J: TRBJ2-6
D: -
V: TRBV23-1
DNA: TGCGCCAGCAGTCAATCCCGGGAACCCTCTGGGGCCAACGTCCTGACTTTC
CDR3: CASSQSREPSGANVLTF

size: -
J: TRBJ1-1
D: TRBD1
V: TRBV6-6
DNA: TGTGCCAGCAGGACGACAGGGAGGACTGAAGCTTTCTTT
CDR3: CASRTTGRTEAFF

size: -
J: TRBJ2-3
D: -
V: TRBV10-3
DNA: TGTGCCATCAGGTGGGGGGCGGGCGGCACAGATACGCAGTATTTT
CDR3: CAIRWGAGGTDTQYF

size: -
J: TRBJ2-3
D: -
V: TRBV30
DNA: TGTGCCTGGAATCACGCTCAGGGGACAGATACGCAGTATTTT
CDR3: CAWNHAQGTDTQYF

size: -
J: TRBJ2-7
D: -
V: TRBV11-3
DNA: TGTGCCAGCAGCTTAGGTGTCGAGCAGTACTTC
CDR3: CASSLGVEQYF

size: -
J: TRBJ1-2
D: -
V: TRBV24-1
DNA: TGTGCCACCAGTGATGGGGACGTGCGGGGCTACACCTTC
CDR3: CATSDGDVRGYTF

size: -
J: TRBJ2-1
D: -
V: TRBV24-1
DNA: TGTGCCACCAGTCACGACAATGAGCAGTTCTTC
CDR3: CATSHDNEQFF

size: -
J: TRBJ2-7
D: -
V: TRBV6-5
DNA: TGTGCCAGCAGACCTTCAGGGGCCTACGAGCAGTACTTC
CDR3: CASRPSGAYEQYF

size: -
J: TRBJ2-1
D: -
V: TRBV3-1/TRBV3-2
DNA: TGTGCCACCGCGCGAGGTTGGGGTGGCGAGCAGTTCTTC
CDR3: CATARGWGGEQFF

size: -
J: TRBJ1-5
D: TRBD1
V: TRBV7-6
DNA: TGTGCCAGCAGCATGGGACAGGGGAATCATCAGCCCCAGCATTTT
CDR3: CASSMGQGNHQPQHF

size: -
J: TRBJ1-2
D: TRBD1
V: TRBV19
DNA: TGTGCCAGTAGACTTCAGGGGGTAAACTATGGCTACACCTTC
CDR3: CASRLQGVNYGYTF

size: -
J: TRBJ2-7
D: TRBD2
V: TRBV29-1
DNA: TGCAGCGTCTTAGGACTAGCGGGGGTCTACGAGCAGTACTTC
CDR3: CSVLGLAGVYEQYF

size: -
J: TRBJ2-1
D: TRBD2
V: TRBV24-1
DNA: TGTGCCACCAGTGATTTGGGACTAGCGGGAGATGGGGCTGACAATGAGCAGTTCTTC
CDR3: CATSDLGLAGDGADNEQFF

size: -
J: TRBJ2-3
D: TRBD1
V: TRBV9
DNA: TGTGCCAGCAGCGCGACAGGGGATGATCACACAGATACGCAGTATTTT
CDR3: CASSATGDDHTDTQYF

size: -
J: TRBJ1-4
D: -
V: TRBV13
DNA: TGTGCCAGCAGCTTAGGCCCCTCAGAGACTAATGAAAAACTGTTTTTT
CDR3: CASSLGPSETNEKLFF

size: -
J: TRBJ1-1
D: -
V: TRBV30
DNA: TGTGCCTGGAGTGTAAGAGCTGTCACTGAAGCTTTCTTT
CDR3: CAWSVRAVTEAFF

size: once
J: TRBJ1-3
D: -
V: TRBV6-5
DNA: TGTGCCAGCAGCCGGACACTGGGAAACACCATATATTTT
CDR3: CASSRTLGNTIYF

size: -
J: TRBJ1-6
D: TRBD1
V: TRBV7-9
DNA: TGTGCCAGCAGCTTAGGGACAGGGGGCTATTCACCCCTCCACTTT
CDR3: CASSLGTGGYSPLHF

size: once
J: TRBJ1-5
D: -
V: TRBV6-1
DNA: TGTGCCAGCAGTGAAGTGAAGGGGCTAAAACAGCCCCAGCATTTT
CDR3: CASSEVKGLKQPQHF

size: -
J: TRBJ1-1
D: -
V: TRBV5-6
DNA: TGTGCCAGCAGCTTGGGCATAGGAACTGAAGCTTTCTTT
CDR3: CASSLGIGTEAFF

size: -
J: TRBJ1-4
D: -
V: TRBV6-1
DNA: TGTGCCAGCAGTGAAAAGGGGAATAATCTGAAGGAAAAACTGTTTTTT
CDR3: CASSEKGNNLKEKLFF

size: few
J: TRBJ1-1
D: -
V: TRBV3-1/TRBV3-2
DNA: TGTGCCAGCAGCCTCGACAGTGAAGCTTTCTTT
CDR3: CASSLDSEAFF

size: -
J: TRBJ1-5
D: -
V: TRBV27
DNA: TGTGCCAGCAAACGAGGACCGTACAGCAATCAGCCCCAGCATTTT
CDR3: CASKRGPYSNQPQHF

size: -
J: TRBJ1-4
D: -
V: TRBV5-4
DNA: TGTGCCAGCAGCCAAACAAATAATGAAAAACTGTTTTTT
CDR3: CASSQTNNEKLFF

size: -
J: TRBJ2-7
D: TRBD2
V: TRBV29-1
DNA: TGCAGCGTCGCAGGAACGCTAGCGGGAGGCTCCTACGAGCAGTACTTC
CDR3: CSVAGTLAGGSYEQYF

size: -
J: TRBJ2-1
D: TRBD2
V: TRBV3-1/TRBV3-2
DNA: TGTGCCAGCAGCCGGACTAGCGGGGGGTATAATGAGCAGTTCTTC
CDR3: CASSRTSGGYNEQFF

size: once
J: TRBJ2-7
D: -
V: TRBV6-5
DNA: TGTGCCAGCAGTTATATCACGGGCGAGCAGTACTTC
CDR3: CASSYITGEQYF

size: -
J: TRBJ1-6
D: -
V: TRBV5-6
DNA: TGTGCCACAACTCGGGGGGTCTTTCAGGATTCACCCCTCCACTTT
CDR3: CATTRGVFQDSPLHF

size: once
J: TRBJ1-2
D: -
V: TRBV5-5
DNA: TGTGCCAGCAGCCCCACAGGCGTTAATAACTATGGCTACACCTTC
CDR3: CASSPTGVNNYGYTF

size: once
J: TRBJ2-1
D: -
V: TRBV9
DNA: TGTGCCAGCAGCGTAGCCCCGGGGGCTGAGCAGTTCTTC
CDR3: CASSVAPGAEQFF

size: -
J: TRBJ2-1
D: TRBD1
V: TRBV5-4
DNA: TGTGCCAGCAGCATACAGGGGTTTTCCTACAATGAGCAGTTCTTC
CDR3: CASSIQGFSYNEQFF

size: -
J: TRBJ2-3
D: -
V: TRBV20-1
DNA: TGCAGTGCTAGGTCTAAGGTTACGCAGTATTTT
CDR3: CSARSKVTQYF

size: -
J: TRBJ2-4
D: -
V: TRBV19
DNA: TGTGCCAGTAGTCCCCCTCGGGGCAGGGGGGTAAACATTCAGTACTTC
CDR3: CASSPPRGRGVNIQYF

size: -
J: TRBJ1-1
D: -
V: TRBV6-6
DNA: TGTGCCAGCAGTTCAGTAGAGTGGCAGAACACTGAAGCTTTCTTT
CDR3: CASSSVEWQNTEAFF

size: -
J: TRBJ2-3
D: TRBD1
V: TRBV18
DNA: TGTGCCAGCTCACCTCGGACAGGGTTCACAGATACGCAGTATTTT
CDR3: CASSPRTGFTDTQYF

size: -
J: TRBJ2-3
D: -
V: TRBV27
DNA: TGTGCCAGCAGTTGGTATGGGGGCACAGATACGCAGTATTTT
CDR3: CASSWYGGTDTQYF

size: -
J: TRBJ2-2
D: -
V: TRBV30
DNA: TGTGCCTTGAAACAGCCGGTCGTGCTCGGGGAGCTGTTTTTT
CDR3: CALKQPVVLGELFF

size: -
J: TRBJ1-5
D: -
V: TRBV6-5
DNA: TGTGCCAGCAGTTACGGAACTGAGAGCAATCAGCCCCAGCATTTT
CDR3: CASSYGTESNQPQHF